This T cell receptor beta chain is drawn from a study of cytomegalovirus exposure and HLA in healthy donors. Turning to this clone: Its antigen is still unknown.

60 Vbeta and 13 Jbeta primers were used in PCR. The method was immunoSEQ multiplex PCR; TCRdb's version includes in-frame clones alone and lacks a portion of them. The sample shows 170,000 or so clones, 77% of them seen only once. Overall study results and limits: Presence/absence results assume similar sequencing depth per donor, which may not hold. In a later analysis, a genetic analysis reported fewer productive-TCR N-insertions in an Asian-associated ancestry cluster than the cohort average.

Sample: PBMCs. The source is a woman in her sixties in good health and CMV-seropositive.

The CDR3 DNA follows: TGTGCCAGCGGTCAACTTCCGTCCACGGGAGGCTACACCTTC. Protein: CASGQLPSTGGYTF. The V and J genes are TRBV6-5 and TRBJ1-2, with unresolved D. V was clipped by 8 bases and J by 8 bases, with 21 bases between them. This CDR3 spans 14 amino acids. Germline V gives CDR1 MNHEY, CDR2 SVGAGI.